The 14 T cell receptor beta chains listed next were all sequenced from one sample in a study of beta chain features in type 1 diabetes. Study-wide points: Shortening of TCRB CDR3s, moderate but significant, appeared in all four CD4+ subsets of Type 1 diabetes patients.

Investigators reverse transcribed all isolated RNA, so they sequenced expressed TCRB transcripts. TCRdb's copy holds only in-frame clones and misses some; the assay was immunoSEQ multiplex PCR. The sample consists of some 110,000 clones, less than 20% of them appearing once. No antigen has been assigned to these receptors. The specimen was central memory CD4+ T cells from blood. These TCRs come from a man aged 25-45 years with type 1 diabetes.

V gene TRBV7-2 combines with J gene TRBJ2-5; perhaps TRBD1 as D (5 bases). Germline CDR1 reads SGHTA; CDR2 reads FQGNSA. The CDR3 has 17 residues. Trimming cost V 4 bases and J 5 bases, with 23 bases left between them. Written as DNA, the CDR3 is TGTGCCAGCAGCTCCACGAACCCGACAGTACGCGCGGAGACCCAGTACTTC. Encoded protein: CASSSTNPTVRAETQYF.

J is TRBJ1-1 and V is TRBV5-5, with 9 positions matching TRBD1. J lost 7 bases, V lost 5 bases, and 9 bases had no gene match. Germline-derived CDR1 and CDR2 are SGHKS and YYEKEE (reference sequence). The length of the CDR3 is 14 residues. Here the CDR3 reads CASSPGQGIIEAFF. CDR3 DNA: TGTGCCAGCAGTCCGGGACAGGGTATCATTGAAGCTTTCTTT.

The V gene is TRBV6-6, the J gene TRBJ1-1; weak D call: TRBD1 (5 bases). V was cut by 4 bases and J by 1 base, with 7 bases left in between. The CDR3 runs 13 residues. Germline V gene sequence: CDR1 MNHNY, CDR2 SVGAGI (reference sequence). CDR3 sequence reads: CASSSGGNTEAFF. CDR3 sequence (DNA): TGTGCCAGCAGTTCTGGGGGGAACACTGAAGCTTTCTTT.

V gene TRBV5-6 combines with J gene TRBJ1-5, with 10 bases that match TRBD1. CDR1 is SGHDT, CDR2 YYEEEE, per germline. The CDR3 runs 17 residues. Germline trimming cut 0 bases from V and 3 bases from J; bases unmatched to any gene: 6. CDR3 residues: CASSLGGTGAINQPQHF. CDR3 DNA: TGTGCCAGCAGCTTGGGAGGGACAGGGGCCATCAATCAGCCCCAGCATTTT.

This clone was observed a handful of times. The chain links TRBV29-1 to TRBJ2-2, with a possible D match to TRBD1 (6 bases). The V end lost 3 bases, the J end lost 6 bases, and 8 bases lay between the germline ends. The CDR3 sequence is 12 residues long. CDR1 and CDR2 from the germline V gene are SQVTM and ANQGSEA. CDR3 bases: TGCAGCGTTGAGGCAGGGGCCGGGGAGCTGTTTTTT. As protein: CSVEAGAGELFF.

This clone turned up a few times. The gene calls are TRBV6-1 and TRBJ2-3; 8 nucleotides line up with TRBD2. The CDR3 runs to 15 residues. V trimming: 8 bases; J trimming: 6 bases; junction bases outside the gene matches: 13. Germline V lookup: CDR1 MNHNS, CDR2 SASEGT. The CDR3 region is CASSSSAGVRDTQYF. DNA of the CDR3: TGTGCCAGCTCCTCCTCAGCGGGGGTAAGGGATACGCAGTATTTT.

As for this clone: The germline gene is not matched at one end of the junction; a read error may be the cause. This rearrangement joins TRBV2 to TRBJ1-6; D is ambiguous. This CDR3 has 12 residues. Germline lookup yields CDR1 SNHLY and CDR2 FYNNEI. The CDR3 coding sequence is TGTGCCAGCAGTTCCGAGGATTCTCCCCTCCACTTT. Amino acid sequence: CASSSEDSPLHF.

The chain carries TRBV7-2 and TRBJ2-7, with D tentatively TRBD1 (6 bases). The germline V gene encodes CDR1 SGHTA and CDR2 FQGNSA. This CDR3 has 12 amino acids. The V gene lost 6 bases and the J gene lost 7 bases, with 13 bases spanning the gap. The CDR3 coding sequence is TGTGCCAGCAGGGAATCTGGGACAGAGCAGTACTTC. It encodes CASRESGTEQYF.

This clone was observed a few times. This rearrangement joins TRBV29-1 to TRBJ2-5; 7 bases line up with TRBD1. The CDR3 is made up of 15 amino acids. Germline V gene sequence: CDR1 SQVTM, CDR2 ANQGSEA. The junction had 13 bases not matched to a gene; V was cut back by 5 bases and J by 4 bases. CDR3 in amino acids: CSVRQGPQSAETQYF. Written as DNA, the CDR3 is TGCAGCGTTCGACAGGGCCCACAATCAGCAGAGACCCAGTACTTC.

J is TRBJ1-1 and V is TRBV7-2; a weak D match, TRBD1 (6 bases). Trimming stripped 5 bases from V and 5 bases from J, with 21 bases between. The CDR3 has 16 residues. CDR1 is SGHTA, CDR2 FQGNSA, per germline. Here the CDR3 DNA reads TGTGCCAGCAGCCCGGGGGGACACAGGGTTGGGACTGAAGCTTTCTTT. Protein sequence: CASSPGGHRVGTEAFF. The full variable domain, its missing parts supplied by reference TRBV7-2 and TRBJ1-1, is GAGVSQSPSNKVTEKGKDVELRCDPISGHTALYWYRQSLGQGLEFLIYFQGNSAPDKSGLPSDRFSAERTGGSVSTLTIQRTQQEDSAVYLCASSPGGHRVGTEAFFGQGTRLTVV.

The chain uses TRBV7-8 and TRBJ1-1, with TRBD1 identical over 7 bases. V was clipped by 4 bases and J by 8 bases; unmatched bases: 7. Germline V CDR1 and CDR2: SGHVS, FQNEAQ. CDR3 size: 13 residues. DNA of the CDR3: TGTGCCAGCAGCTCAGGGGGGGAGATGGAAGCTTTCTTT. Translated, it gives CASSSGGEMEAFF.

This clone was recorded a few times. This chain joins TRBV7-9 and TRBJ1-2, with D uncertain. Deletions cut 6 bases from V and 2 bases from J, with 10 bases between. The germline V gene has CDR1 SEHNR and CDR2 FQNEAQ (reference sequence). There are 13 residues in the CDR3. The CDR3 DNA reads as TGTGCCAGCAGTGAACACGAGAACTATGGCTACACCTTC. Residues: CASSEHENYGYTF.

The genes are TRBV6-6 and TRBJ1-6; D remains ambiguous. Between the trimmed V and J ends, which lost 2 bases and 10 bases, there was a span of 12 bases. The CDR3 covers 14 residues. The germline V gene encodes CDR1 MNHNY and CDR2 SVGAGI (reference sequence). This chain's CDR3 is CASSYGGLNSPLHF. The CDR3 DNA sequence: TGTGCCAGCAGTTACGGTGGCCTTAACTCACCCCTCCACTTT.

The chain carries TRBV13 and TRBJ2-1; 9 positions match TRBD1. The V gene's germline CDR1 is PRHDT and CDR2 FYEKMQ (reference sequence). The CDR3 spans 14 residues. Losses at the gene ends were 8 bases for V and 4 bases for J; bases not matched to a gene: 6. CDR3 coding DNA: TGTGCCAGCGGCCCGGGACAGGGTTACAATGAGCAGTTCTTC. Its protein product is CASGPGQGYNEQFF.